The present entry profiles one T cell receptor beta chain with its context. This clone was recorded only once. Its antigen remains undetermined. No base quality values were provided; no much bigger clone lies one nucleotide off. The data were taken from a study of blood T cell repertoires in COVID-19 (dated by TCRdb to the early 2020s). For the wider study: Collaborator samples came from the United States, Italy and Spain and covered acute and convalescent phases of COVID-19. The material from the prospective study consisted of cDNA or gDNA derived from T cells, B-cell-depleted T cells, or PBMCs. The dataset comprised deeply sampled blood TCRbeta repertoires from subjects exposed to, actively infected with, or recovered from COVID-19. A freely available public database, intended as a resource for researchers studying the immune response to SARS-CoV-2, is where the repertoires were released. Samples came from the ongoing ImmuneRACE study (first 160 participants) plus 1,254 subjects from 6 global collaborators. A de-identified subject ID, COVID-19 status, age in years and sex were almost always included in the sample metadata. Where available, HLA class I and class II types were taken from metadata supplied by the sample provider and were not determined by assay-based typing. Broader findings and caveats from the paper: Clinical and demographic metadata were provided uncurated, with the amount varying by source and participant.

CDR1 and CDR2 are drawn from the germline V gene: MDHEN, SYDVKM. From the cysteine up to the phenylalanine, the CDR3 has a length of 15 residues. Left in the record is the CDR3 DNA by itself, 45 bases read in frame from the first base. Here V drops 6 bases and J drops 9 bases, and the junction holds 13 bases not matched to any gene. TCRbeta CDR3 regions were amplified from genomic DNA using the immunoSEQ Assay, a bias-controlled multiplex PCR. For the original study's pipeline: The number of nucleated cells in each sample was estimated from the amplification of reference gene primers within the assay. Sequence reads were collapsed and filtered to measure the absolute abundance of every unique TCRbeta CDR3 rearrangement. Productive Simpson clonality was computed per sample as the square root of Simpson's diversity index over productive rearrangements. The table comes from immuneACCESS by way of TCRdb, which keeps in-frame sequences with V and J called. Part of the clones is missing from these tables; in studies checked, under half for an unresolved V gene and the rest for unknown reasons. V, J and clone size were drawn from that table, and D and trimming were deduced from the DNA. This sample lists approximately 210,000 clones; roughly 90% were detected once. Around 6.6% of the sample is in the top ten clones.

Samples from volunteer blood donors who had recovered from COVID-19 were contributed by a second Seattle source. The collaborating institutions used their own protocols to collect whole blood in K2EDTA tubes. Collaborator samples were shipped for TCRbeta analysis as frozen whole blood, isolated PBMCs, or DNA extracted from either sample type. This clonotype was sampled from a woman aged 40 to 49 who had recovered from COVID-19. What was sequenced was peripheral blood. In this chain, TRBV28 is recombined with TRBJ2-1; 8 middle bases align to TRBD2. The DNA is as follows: TGTGCCAGCAGACCAACCGGGACTAGTATTAGTGAGCAGTTCTTC. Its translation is CASRPTGTSISEQFF.